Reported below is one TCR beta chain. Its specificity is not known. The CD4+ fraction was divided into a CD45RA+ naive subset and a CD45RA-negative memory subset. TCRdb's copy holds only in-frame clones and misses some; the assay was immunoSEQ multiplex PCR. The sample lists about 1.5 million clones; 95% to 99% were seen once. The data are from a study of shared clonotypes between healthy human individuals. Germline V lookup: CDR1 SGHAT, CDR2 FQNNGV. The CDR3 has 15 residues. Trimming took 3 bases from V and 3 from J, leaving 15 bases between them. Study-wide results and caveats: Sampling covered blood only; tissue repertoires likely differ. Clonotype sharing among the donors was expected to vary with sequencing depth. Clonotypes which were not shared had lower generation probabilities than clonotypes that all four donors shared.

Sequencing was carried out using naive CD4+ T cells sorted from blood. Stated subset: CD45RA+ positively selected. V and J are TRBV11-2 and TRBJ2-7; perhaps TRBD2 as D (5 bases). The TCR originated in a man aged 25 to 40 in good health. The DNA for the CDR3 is TGTGCCAGCAGCTTTTCCGGGGATACCATCTACGAGCAGTACTTC. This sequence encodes CASSFSGDTIYEQYF.